This T cell receptor beta chain derives from a study of T cell repertoires in cytomegalovirus infection. Across the whole study: From public TCR beta signatures came an indication of both CMV infection and matching HLA type.

TCRdb recomputed calls from the reads with MiXCR, one row per CDR3 protein. The profile shows approximately 340,000 distinct CDR3 sequences, 25% to 30% of them singletons. Study-wide findings and caveats: Summed public TCR beta family frequency identified CMV carriers bearing the relevant HLA. What dominated the ex vivo response were HLA-C-restricted CMV-specific TCR beta clonotypes.

Concerning this clonotype: The target antigen is unknown.

Germline V gene lookup returns CDR1 SGHDT and CDR2 YYEEEE. V trimming: 4 bases; J trimming: 1 base; junction bases outside the gene matches: 7. The CDR3 runs to 16 residues. The origin of this receptor is a human donor in good health (CMV status not recorded). Some clones in this sample may be carry-over from other donors' samples. The V gene is TRBV5-6, the J gene TRBJ1-5; TRBD1 aligns across 8 bases. This material consisted of cultured PBMCs, taken from culture after CMV antigen stimulation. CDR3 sequence reads: CASSAYRTGSNQPQHF. The CDR3 DNA follows: TGTGCCAGCAGCGCCTATCGGACAGGGAGCAATCAGCCCCAGCATTTT.